The 19 T cell receptor beta chains in this list originate from one sample, sequenced in a study of T cell responses to AZD1222 COVID-19 vaccine. Sequenced by immunoSEQ multiplex PCR; TCRdb stores in-frame clones only, minus some. The sample has 95,000 to 150,000 clones; roughly 84% are singletons. The sample here was peripheral blood, taken on day 0 of AZD1222 vaccination. These receptors all come from an adult in good health.

V and J are TRBV19 and TRBJ1-4; 9 bases align to TRBD1. The CDR3 is 13 residues long. With 11 bases clipped from V and 8 bases from J, the junction kept 9 bases outside the gene matches. Germline CDR1 LNHDA, CDR2 SQIVND (reference sequence). The CDR3 DNA follows: TGTGCCCAGAAACAGGGGGCTCACGAAAAACTGTTTTTT. It translates to CAQKQGAHEKLFF.

V gene TRBV3-1 (or the pseudogene TRBV3-2) combines with J gene TRBJ1-5, with D unresolved. The V end lost 1 base, the J end lost 3 bases, and 10 bases lay between the germline ends. Germline V gene lookup returns CDR1 LGHDT and CDR2 YNNKEL (reference sequence). The CDR3 spans 15 residues. The CDR3 nucleotides read TGTGCCAGCAGCCAAGGTTCAGCGTTCAATCAGCCCCAGCATTTT. It yields the protein CASSQGSAFNQPQHF.

This sequence joins TRBV3-1 (or the pseudogene TRBV3-2) and TRBJ1-2; 8 bases match TRBD1. This CDR3 comprises 15 residues. The ends lost 4 bases at V and 6 bases at J; junction bases unmatched: 10. The germline gives CDR1 LGHDT, CDR2 YNNKEL (reference sequence). The CDR3 protein is CASSPVSGGAHGYTF. CDR3 coding DNA: TGTGCCAGCAGCCCTGTCTCAGGGGGCGCCCATGGCTACACCTTC.

The chain carries TRBV7-9 and TRBJ2-5, with TRBD1 as a possible D gene (6 bases). The CDR3 is 16 amino acids. The V gene lost 6 bases and the J gene lost 5 bases, with 22 bases spanning the gap. From germline, CDR1 is SEHNR and CDR2 FQNEAQ (reference sequence). The CDR3 is CASRPTAGAGSETQYF. The CDR3, as DNA: TGTGCCAGCAGACCTACAGCAGGGGCAGGGTCCGAGACCCAGTACTTC.

This clone has more than one count but fewer than ten. The rearrangement uses TRBV5-1 and TRBJ1-2; 7 nucleotides align to TRBD1. The V and J ends lost 4 bases and 0 bases, in that order; junction bases with no gene match: 9. Germline V gene lookup returns CDR1 SGHRS and CDR2 YFSETQ. The CDR3 has 16 residues. The CDR3 reads CASSASAGGSNYGYTF. In DNA form, the CDR3 reads TGCGCCAGCAGCGCGTCGGCAGGGGGTTCTAACTATGGCTACACCTTC.

V usage is TRBV5-1 and J usage is TRBJ1-1; maybe TRBD1 (5 bases). Germline CDR1 is SGHRS and CDR2 is YFSETQ. The CDR3 consists of 16 residues. The V end lost 4 bases, the J end lost 0 bases, and 16 bases lay between the germline ends. CDR3 sequence reads: CASSPDSGGVNTEAFF. The CDR3 DNA follows: TGCGCCAGCAGCCCAGACTCCGGGGGGGTGAACACTGAAGCTTTCTTT.

The chain joins TRBV5-1 to TRBJ2-7, with D possibly TRBD1 on 5 matching bases. The germline CDR1 and CDR2 sequences are SGHRS and YFSETQ. This CDR3 comprises 14 residues. V shed 1 base and J shed 6 bases, with 14 bases lying between them. CDR3: CASSLQAGNIEQYF. The CDR3 coding sequence is TGCGCCAGCAGCTTGCAGGCAGGGAATATCGAGCAGTACTTC.

V and J are TRBV2 and TRBJ1-1; no firm D call. The CDR3 sequence is 15 residues long. V was clipped by 7 bases and J by 2 bases, with 17 bases between them. Germline values: CDR1 SNHLY, CDR2 FYNNEI. Here the CDR3 reads CASTPGEGINTEAFF. DNA for the CDR3: TGTGCCAGCACACCCGGTGAAGGGATTAACACTGAAGCTTTCTTT.

The chain combines TRBV19 with TRBJ1-5, with TRBD1 matching 7 bases. CDR1 is LNHDA, CDR2 SQIVND, per germline (reference sequence). With V trimmed by 6 bases and J by 6 bases, 17 bases remained unmatched. The CDR3 consists of 17 residues. The CDR3, as DNA: TGTGCCAGTAGCAAACACGGGACAGTCGAGACAGGTCAGCCCCAGCATTTT. Protein sequence: CASSKHGTVETGQPQHF.

This chain links TRBV6-5 with TRBJ1-2, with 10 positions matching TRBD1. Losses at the gene ends were 2 bases for V and 4 bases for J; bases not matched to a gene: 1. The V gene's germline CDR1 is MNHEY and CDR2 SVGAGI. The CDR3 consists of 14 residues. The CDR3 protein is CASSYDRGPYGYTF. As DNA, the CDR3 is TGTGCCAGCAGTTACGACAGGGGGCCCTATGGCTACACCTTC.

This clone came up once. This chain joins TRBV3-1 (or the pseudogene TRBV3-2) and TRBJ1-2; no definite D call. Trimming shortened V by 4 bases and J by 4 bases, and 13 bases separated the two germline ends. CDR1 is LGHDT, CDR2 YNNKEL, per germline (reference sequence). The CDR3 contains 14 residues. As DNA, the CDR3 is TGTGCCAGCAGCCTCGGTGGGCAATTCTATGGCTACACCTTC. It codes for CASSLGGQFYGYTF.

This clone was seen only a few times. CDR3 nucleotide sequence: TGTGCCAGCAGCCTACAAATAGGCAATCAGCCCCAGCATTTT. Its protein product is CASSLQIGNQPQHF. This chain uses TRBV27 with TRBJ1-5; D gene ambiguous. This CDR3 has 14 residues. From germline, CDR1 is MNHEY and CDR2 SMNVEV (reference sequence). V gave up 6 bases and J gave up 2 bases, with 11 bases separating them.

This clone was observed once. V gene TRBV30 combines with J gene TRBJ2-7; 11 bases fit TRBD2. The CDR3 spans 15 residues. The germline V gene encodes CDR1 GTSNPN and CDR2 SVGIG (reference sequence). The trim removed 4 bases at V and 1 base at J, leaving 6 bases unmatched. This chain's CDR3 is CAWIYIAGGSYEQYF. CDR3 nucleotide sequence: TGTGCCTGGATATACATAGCGGGGGGGTCCTACGAGCAGTACTTC.

The chain recombines TRBV5-1 with TRBJ2-7; 8 nucleotides agree with TRBD1. With V trimmed by 3 bases and J by 9 bases, 17 bases remained unmatched. The length of the CDR3 is 16 residues. Per germline, CDR1 SGHRS and CDR2 YFSETQ. The CDR3: CASSSEPPGGLGRQYF. The CDR3 bases are TGCGCCAGCAGCTCTGAACCCCCAGGGGGCTTAGGGAGGCAGTACTTC. Full variable domain (missing parts from reference TRBV5-1 and TRBJ2-7): KAGVTQTPRYLIKTRGQQVTLSCSPISGHRSVSWYQQTPGQGLQFLFEYFSETQRNKGNFPGRFSGRQFSNSRSEMNVSTLELGDSALYLCASSSEPPGGLGRQYFGPGTRLTVT.

This clone showed up just once. The chain links TRBV7-9 to TRBJ1-1; TRBD1 matches 8 bases. The germline V gene has CDR1 SEHNR and CDR2 FQNEAQ (reference sequence). CDR3 length equals 15 residues. The junction had 7 bases not matched to a gene; V was cut back by 2 bases and J by 5 bases. CDR3 nucleotides: TGTGCCAGCAGCTTAATAACAGGGGGAGGGACTGAAGCTTTCTTT. Protein product: CASSLITGGGTEAFF. The full variable domain, its missing parts supplied by reference TRBV7-9 and TRBJ1-1, is DTGVSQNPRHKITKRGQNVTFRCDPISEHNRLYWYRQTLGQGPEFLTYFQNEAQLEKSRLLSDRFSAERPKGSFSTLEIQRTEQGDSAMYLCASSLITGGGTEAFFGQGTRLTVV.

The chain uses TRBV6-2 or TRBV6-3 and TRBJ1-5; D may be TRBD1 (5 bases). Germline assignment: CDR1 MNHEY and CDR2 SVGEGT. This CDR3 comprises 17 residues. V was pared by 2 bases and J by 0 bases, with 14 bases between. The chain's CDR3 is CASSYGRGRYSNQPQHF. Written as DNA, the CDR3 is TGTGCCAGCAGTTACGGTAGGGGACGGTATAGCAATCAGCCCCAGCATTTT.

This sequence joins TRBV23-1 and TRBJ1-4, with 7 bases identical to TRBD1. TRBV23-1 is placed among ORFs of uncertain function. V lost 4 bases, J lost 4 bases, and 9 bases stayed unmatched. CDR3 size: 16 residues. Here the CDR3 reads CASSPIYRDSNEKLFF. The DNA of the CDR3 is TGCGCCAGCAGTCCTATTTATAGGGACAGTAATGAAAAACTGTTTTTT.

The chain recombines TRBV4-1 with TRBJ2-3, with a possible D match to TRBD2 (5 bases). This CDR3 comprises 20 residues. Germline CDR1 MGHRA, CDR2 YSYEKL. Trimming removed 0 bases at V and 2 bases at J, with 24 bases between. CDR3 in amino acids: CASSQDRRRVSTANTDTQYF. As DNA, the CDR3 is TGCGCCAGCAGCCAAGATAGGAGGCGGGTTAGTACTGCTAACACAGATACGCAGTATTTT.

In DNA, the CDR3 is TGTGCCAGCAGTCGGACTGCCGAATACGAGCAGTACTTC. Translating gives CASSRTAEYEQYF. This chain joins TRBV6-6 and TRBJ2-7; D perhaps matches TRBD2 (5 bases). V was clipped by 5 bases and J by 4 bases, with 12 bases between them. CDR3 length: 13 residues. Germline values: CDR1 MNHNY, CDR2 SVGAGI (reference sequence).